The 20 T cell receptor beta chains presented below share a single source sample, sequenced in a study of T cell changes during pregnancy in multiple sclerosis. Profiling relied on immunoSEQ multiplex PCR, and the TCRdb table lists in-frame clones only, not all of them. The sample holds fewer than 85,000 clones, 85% to 95% seen once. The sample was peripheral blood, taken before pregnancy. Receptors originate from a female donor with multiple sclerosis, enrolled in a pregnancy study.

This chain uses TRBV30 with TRBJ1-2; a possible D gene is TRBD1 (5 bases). Germline-derived CDR1 and CDR2 are GTSNPN and SVGIG (reference sequence). V lost 7 bases and J lost 8, with 14 bases in between. This CDR3 is built from 11 residues. In DNA form, the CDR3 reads TGTGCCTACCAAAGGTGGACAGGCTACACCTTC. It is translated as CAYQRWTGYTF.

The J gene is TRBJ1-1, the V gene TRBV5-4; 8 nucleotides line up with TRBD1. Unmatched junction bases numbered 6, after V lost 4 bases and J lost 1 base. The CDR3 consists of 15 residues. Per germline, CDR1 SGHNT and CDR2 YYREEE (reference sequence). The CDR3 bases are TGTGCCAGCAGCCCAGGGGGCGCTAGGAACACTGAAGCTTTCTTT. Its translation is CASSPGGARNTEAFF. The full variable domain, rest sourced from reference TRBV5-4 and TRBJ1-1, is ETGVTQSPTHLIKTRGQQVTLRCSSQSGHNTVSWYQQALGQGPQFIFQYYREEENGRGNFPPRFSGLQFPNYSSELNVNALELDDSALYLCASSPGGARNTEAFFGQGTRLTVV.

V gene TRBV6-5 combines with J gene TRBJ1-2, with 7 nucleotides matching TRBD1. Germline V gene sequence: CDR1 MNHEY, CDR2 SVGAGI. Trimming removed 2 bases from V and 8 bases from J; junction bases left unmatched: 11. The CDR3 runs to 15 residues. The CDR3 sequence: CASSYTPLAGGGYTF. The CDR3 DNA reads as TGTGCCAGCAGTTACACACCCTTGGCAGGGGGAGGCTACACCTTC.

This clone was observed once. V is TRBV19 and J is TRBJ1-4; D is possibly TRBD1 (5 bases). This CDR3 spans 14 amino acids. Germline lookup yields CDR1 LNHDA and CDR2 SQIVND (reference sequence). The V and J ends lost 3 bases and 4 bases respectively, with 9 bases between them. The CDR3 sequence: CASSIRAVNEKLFF. The CDR3 bases are TGTGCCAGTAGTATCAGGGCGGTTAATGAAAAACTGTTTTTT.

This sequence joins TRBV27 and TRBJ2-7, with 10 bases lining up with TRBD2. Germline CDR1 is MNHEY and CDR2 is SMNVEV (reference sequence). The CDR3 consists of 19 residues. Unmatched junction bases numbered 16, after V lost 5 bases and J lost 0 bases. The CDR3 nucleotides are TGTGCCAGCAGTCCACTTATCCCGGCTAGCGGGAGAACCTCCTACGAGCAGTACTTC. Translating it yields CASSPLIPASGRTSYEQYF.

DNA of the CDR3: TGTGCCAGCTCGCGGGGACAGGGGGCTGGTAGCAATCAGCCCCAGCATTTT. It encodes CASSRGQGAGSNQPQHF. The chain carries TRBV18 and TRBJ1-5; TRBD1 aligns across 12 bases. The CDR3 has 17 residues. Per germline, CDR1 KGHSH and CDR2 LQKENI. The V segment lost 6 bases and the J segment 0 bases; nucleotides outside the gene matches: 6.

V and J are TRBV12-2 and TRBJ2-1; whether TRBD2, the table's D call, matches the DNA was not checked. TRBV12-2 is a recognized pseudogene. The CDR3 length is 18 residues. CDR3 amino acids: CASRLSGNRAGIYNEQFF. In DNA form, the CDR3 reads TGTGCAAGTCGCTTGTCAGGGAATCGCGCGGGAATTTACAATGAGCAGTTCTTC.

The chain couples TRBV7-9 to TRBJ1-1; TRBD1 is a possible D gene (5 bases). V gave up 1 base and J gave up 1 base, with 16 bases separating them. CDR1 is SEHNR, CDR2 FQNEAQ, per germline (reference sequence). The CDR3 is 17 amino acids. The CDR3 sequence: CASSLVNPGVPNTEAFF. The DNA for the CDR3 is TGTGCCAGCAGCTTAGTTAACCCGGGGGTCCCGAACACTGAAGCTTTCTTT.

This chain connects TRBV29-1 to TRBJ1-2; 10 positions agree with TRBD1. V dropped 5 bases and J dropped 2; count of bases not matched to a gene: 5. The CDR3 has 14 residues. CDR1 SQVTM and CDR2 ANQGSEA come from the germline V gene. This CDR3 reads CSVYGQGENYGYTF. CDR3 nucleotides: TGCAGCGTTTATGGACAGGGGGAAAACTATGGCTACACCTTC. The full variable domain, with the rest looked up from reference TRBV29-1 and TRBJ1-2, is SAVISQKPSRDICQRGTSLTIQCQVDSQVTMMFWYRQQPGQSLTLIATANQGSEATYESGFVIDKFPISRPNLTFSTLTVSNMSPEDSSIYLCSVYGQGENYGYTFGSGTRLTVV.

This rearrangement joins TRBV7-3 to TRBJ2-3, with D perhaps TRBD1 (5 bases). The CDR3 runs 12 residues. V was trimmed by 5 bases and J by 5 bases, leaving 8 bases between them. The germline CDR1 and CDR2 sequences are SGHTA and FQGTGA. The CDR3 region has the DNA TGTGCCAGCAGCGGACAAAAAGATACGCAGTATTTT. Translating it yields CASSGQKDTQYF. The full variable domain, rest sourced from reference TRBV7-3 and TRBJ2-3, is GAGVSQTPSNKVTEKGKYVELRCDPISGHTALYWYRQSLGQGPEFLIYFQGTGAADDSGLPNDRFFAVRPEGSVSTLKIQRTERGDSAVYLCASSGQKDTQYFGPGTRLTVL.

This chain connects TRBV6-5 to TRBJ2-2; tentatively, D is TRBD1 (5 bases). The CDR3 loop spans 16 amino acids. CDR1 MNHEY and CDR2 SVGAGI come from the germline V gene. The ends were cut back, 1 base at V and 1 base at J, with 10 bases in the middle. CDR3: CASSYWGPQNTGELFF. The CDR3, as DNA: TGTGCCAGCAGTTACTGGGGCCCACAGAACACCGGGGAGCTGTTTTTT.

The chain employs TRBV29-1 and TRBJ1-2; TRBD1 is a possible D gene (5 bases). V lost 7 bases to trimming and J lost 0 bases, with 15 bases between them. CDR3 length equals 14 residues. Germline CDR1 reads SQVTM; CDR2 reads ANQGSEA. CDR3 DNA sequence: TGCAGCGCTCCCGACAGCACAGCTAACTATGGCTACACCTTC. Translated, it gives CSAPDSTANYGYTF.

The CDR3 protein is CASTELSEKLFF. The DNA of the CDR3 is TGTGCCAGTACGGAGCTCTCCGAAAAACTGTTTTTT. This chain joins TRBV6-1 and TRBJ1-4; D ambiguous. Germline V gene data show CDR1 as MNHNS and CDR2 as SASEGT. The CDR3 is 12 residues long. The V end lost 9 bases, the J end lost 8 bases, and 13 bases lay between the germline ends.

This clone has a single count. The chain joins TRBV28 to TRBJ2-1; 11 bases line up with TRBD1. The V segment lost 5 bases and the J segment 8 bases; nucleotides outside the gene matches: 2. The CDR3 runs 13 residues. Germline V gives CDR1 MDHEN, CDR2 SYDVKM. The CDR3 loop is CASSPGQGDEQFF. CDR3 DNA: TGTGCCAGCAGTCCGGGACAGGGGGATGAGCAGTTCTTC.

Here the CDR3 DNA reads TGCGCCAGCAGCCCGCTCCGGGGGGTTGGGACTAATGAAAAACTGTTTTTT. Its protein is CASSPLRGVGTNEKLFF. The chain recombines TRBV5-1 with TRBJ1-4; tentative D call: TRBD1 (5 bases). CDR3 size: 17 residues. Looked up from germline, CDR1 is SGHRS and CDR2 is YFSETQ. V was clipped by 4 bases and J by 2 bases, with 18 bases between them. Full variable domain (missing parts from reference TRBV5-1 and TRBJ1-4): KAGVTQTPRYLIKTRGQQVTLSCSPISGHRSVSWYQQTPGQGLQFLFEYFSETQRNKGNFPGRFSGRQFSNSRSEMNVSTLELGDSALYLCASSPLRGVGTNEKLFFGSGTQLSVL.

V gene TRBV7-9 combines with J gene TRBJ1-2; no reliable D call. Germline V gene data show CDR1 as SEHNR and CDR2 as FQNEAQ (reference sequence). Trimming took 2 bases from V and 3 from J, leaving 7 bases between them. CDR3 length equals 13 residues. The CDR3: CASSLHSDYGYTF. The CDR3 nucleotides are TGTGCCAGCAGCTTACATTCAGACTATGGCTACACCTTC.

The genes are TRBV6-1 and TRBJ2-7; a weak D match, TRBD1 (5 bases). Germline loops: CDR1 MNHNS, CDR2 SASEGT. The CDR3 contains 13 residues. The CDR3 DNA reads TGTGCAGTCCCGGCAGGGTACTCCTACGAGCAGTACTTC. Translating gives CAVPAGYSYEQYF.

The V and J genes are TRBV4-2 and TRBJ2-7; 9 nucleotides agree with TRBD2. CDR1 is LGHNA, CDR2 YNFKEQ, per germline. This CDR3 contains 16 residues. V lost 0 bases to trimming and J lost 3 bases; unmatched junction nucleotides: 6. CDR3 region: CASSQDIERGVYEQYF. CDR3 sequence (DNA): TGTGCCAGCAGCCAAGATATCGAGCGGGGGGTCTACGAGCAGTACTTC.

The chain is built from TRBV13 and TRBJ2-1; TRBD2 is a possible D gene (5 bases). V was clipped by 1 base and J by 9 bases, with 13 bases between them. From germline, CDR1 is PRHDT and CDR2 FYEKMQ (reference sequence). The CDR3 covers 14 residues. The CDR3 spells CASSLVTSWGEQFF. CDR3 coding DNA: TGTGCCAGCAGCTTAGTAACTAGTTGGGGTGAGCAGTTCTTC.

The chain combines TRBV7-9 with TRBJ1-1; D uncertain. Trimming took off 3 bases at V and 6 bases at J, with 8 bases between the two ends. This CDR3 has 12 residues. Germline V CDR1 and CDR2: SEHNR, FQNEAQ (reference sequence). The CDR3 region is CASSFSIAEAFF. The CDR3 nucleotides are TGTGCCAGCAGCTTCAGTATTGCTGAAGCTTTCTTT. Filled out from reference TRBV7-9 and TRBJ1-1, the complete variable domain reads DTGVSQNPRHKITKRGQNVTFRCDPISEHNRLYWYRQTLGQGPEFLTYFQNEAQLEKSRLLSDRFSAERPKGSFSTLEIQRTEQGDSAMYLCASSFSIAEAFFGQGTRLTVV.